One and the same sample provided the 11 T cell receptor beta chains below, sequenced in a study of graft-versus-host responses after intestinal transplantation. The antigens these receptors bind are not known. The data were produced by immunoSEQ multiplex PCR, yet TCRdb's version contains in-frame clones alone and is incomplete. The sample carries some 90,000 clones, under 95% recorded once. The source material was unstimulated CD8+ T cells sorted from spleen or lymph node cells, sampled before transplant. The source is a human donor who was the organ donor for an intestinal transplant.

The chain joins TRBV2 to TRBJ2-7; TRBD1 is a possible D gene (6 bases). Germline V lookup: CDR1 SNHLY, CDR2 FYNNEI. This CDR3 region has 14 residues. V was trimmed by 1 base and J by 2 bases, leaving 9 bases between them. As DNA, the CDR3 is TGTGCCAGCAGTGAAGGGAAGGGGGCCTACGAGCAGTACTTC. This gives the protein CASSEGKGAYEQYF.

The chain joins TRBV19 to TRBJ2-3; D remains ambiguous. V was trimmed by 3 bases and J by 0 bases, leaving 13 bases between them. Germline V gene sequence: CDR1 LNHDA, CDR2 SQIVND (reference sequence). The CDR3 has 16 amino acids. CDR3 coding DNA: TGTGCCAGTAGTATTCTCATAGCCGCTAGCACAGATACGCAGTATTTT. It translates to CASSILIAASTDTQYF. Combining the CDR3 with reference TRBV19 and TRBJ2-3 gives the whole variable domain DGGITQSPKYLFRKEGQNVTLSCEQNLNHDAMYWYRQDPGQGLRLIYYSQIVNDFQKGDIAEGYSVSREKKESFPLTVTSAQKNPTAFYLCASSILIAASTDTQYFGPGTRLTVL.

The chain carries TRBV9 and TRBJ2-2, with D possibly TRBD1 on 6 matching bases. This CDR3 comprises 16 residues. Germline V gives CDR1 SGDLS, CDR2 YYNGEE. The V end lost 4 bases, the J end lost 0 bases, and 13 bases lay between the germline ends. CDR3 loop: CASSSLGGANTGELFF. The CDR3 nucleotides are TGTGCCAGCAGCTCCCTAGGGGGAGCGAACACCGGGGAGCTGTTTTTT. Together with reference TRBV9 and TRBJ2-2, the CDR3 gives the full variable domain: DSGVTQTPKHLITATGQRVTLRCSPRSGDLSVYWYQQSLDQGLQFLIQYYNGEERAKGNILERFSAQQFPDLHSELNLSSLELGDSALYFCASSSLGGANTGELFFGEGSRLTVL.

The CDR3 nucleotides are TGCGCCAGCAGCCCCCGGGTTCAGGGGGAAAAACTGTTTTTT. Amino acid sequence: CASSPRVQGEKLFF. The chain uses TRBV4-3 and TRBJ1-4; tentative D call: TRBD1 (6 bases). Trimming removed 4 bases from V and 8 bases from J, with 14 bases in between. CDR3 length: 14 amino acids. Germline values: CDR1 LGHNA, CDR2 YSLEER.

The chain links TRBV4-3 to TRBJ1-4, with D perhaps matching TRBD1 (6 bases). Trimming removed 1 base at V and 5 bases at J, with 8 bases between. Germline-derived CDR1 and CDR2 are LGHNA and YSLEER. The CDR3 is 14 residues long. Here the CDR3 DNA reads TGCGCCAGCAGCCAAGGGACAGAGAATGAAAAACTGTTTTTT. Protein: CASSQGTENEKLFF.

The genes are TRBV10-3 and TRBJ2-2; D is perhaps TRBD1 (6 bases). Germline CDR1 ENHRY, CDR2 SYGVKD. There are 16 residues in the CDR3. Trimming left V 8 bases short and J 3 bases short, with 19 bases between. CDR3 in DNA: TGTGCCATCGGAGACGTGGTAGGGGGAGACACCGGGGAGCTGTTTTTT. Amino acid sequence: CAIGDVVGGDTGELFF.

The chain couples TRBV2 to TRBJ2-3; D is perhaps TRBD2 (6 bases). Trimming removed 5 bases at V and 5 bases at J, with 20 bases between. The germline V gene has CDR1 SNHLY and CDR2 FYNNEI. The CDR3 covers 16 residues. CDR3 in amino acids: CASSSVVGTRGDTQYF. CDR3 coding DNA: TGTGCCAGCAGTAGTGTGGTAGGGACTCGTGGAGATACGCAGTATTTT.

The V call is TRBV7-9, the J call TRBJ2-5, with D hard to call. The CDR3 length is 12 residues. Germline V gene sequence: CDR1 SEHNR, CDR2 FQNEAQ (reference sequence). V lost 2 bases to trimming and J lost 3 bases, with 4 bases between them. CDR3 residues: CASSLLEETQYF. DNA for the CDR3: TGTGCCAGCAGCTTACTTGAAGAGACCCAGTACTTC.

The chain uses TRBV7-2 and TRBJ2-3; TRBD2 aligns across 11 bases. This CDR3 spans 16 amino acids. Germline V lookup: CDR1 SGHTA, CDR2 FQGNSA. V shed 6 bases and J 0 bases; nucleotides not matched to a gene: 5. CDR3 sequence: CASRRLAGTSTDTQYF. In DNA form, the CDR3 reads TGTGCCAGCAGACGACTAGCGGGGACTAGCACAGATACGCAGTATTTT.

This chain uses TRBV2 with TRBJ1-4, with D unresolved. The CDR3 spans 14 residues. Germline V gives CDR1 SNHLY, CDR2 FYNNEI. V was trimmed by 6 bases and J by 5 bases, leaving 13 bases between them. The CDR3, as DNA: TGTGCCAGCAGGGAGAGCTCTGCCAATGAAAAACTGTTTTTT. Translating gives CASRESSANEKLFF.

The chain has TRBV6-6 and TRBJ1-6, with 12 positions matching TRBD1. From germline, CDR1 is MNHNY and CDR2 SVGAGI (reference sequence). Unmatched junction bases numbered 6, after V lost 5 bases and J lost 10 bases. CDR3 length equals 15 residues. DNA for the CDR3: TGTGCCAGCAGTCCGGGACAGGGGGCAGGGTCACCCCTCCACTTT. Amino acid sequence: CASSPGQGAGSPLHF.